One sample yielded the 27 T cell receptor beta chains listed below, sequenced in a study of blood T cell repertoires in COVID-19. The data were produced by immunoSEQ multiplex PCR, yet TCRdb's version contains in-frame clones alone and is incomplete. The sample yields about 24,000 clones, roughly four fifths seen once. Material: peripheral blood. All receptors come from a woman between 65 and 79 years old with COVID-19, enrolled during active disease.

The chain is built from TRBV7-6 and TRBJ2-1, with 9 bases aligning to TRBD2. In germline, CDR1 is SGHVS, CDR2 FNYEAQ. This CDR3 spans 19 amino acids. Trimming removed 2 bases from V and 0 bases from J; junction bases left unmatched: 11. CDR3 nucleotide sequence: TGTGCCAGCAGCTTAAAAGGAGCGGGGGGCCAGAACTCCTACAATGAGCAGTTCTTC. Translation gives CASSLKGAGGQNSYNEQFF.

The chain is built from TRBV5-6 and TRBJ2-7; D perhaps matches TRBD1 (6 bases). In germline, CDR1 is SGHDT, CDR2 YYEEEE. Trimming left V 2 bases short and J 2 bases short, with 11 bases between. The CDR3 consists of 14 residues. CDR3 sequence: CASSFPGETYEQYF. The CDR3 region has the DNA TGTGCCAGCAGCTTTCCAGGGGAAACCTACGAGCAGTACTTC.

This rearrangement joins TRBV21-1 to TRBJ2-7; no DNA check was done on the table's D call, TRBD1. TRBV21-1 is listed as a pseudogene. This CDR3 has 15 amino acids. The CDR3 DNA follows: TGTGCCAGCAGCAAAGCGGAGACAGGGGCCTACGAGCAGTACTTC. This sequence encodes CASSKAETGAYEQYF.

The V call is TRBV5-4, the J call TRBJ1-2; TRBD1 is a possible D gene (5 bases). Germline loops: CDR1 SGHNT, CDR2 YYREEE (reference sequence). The CDR3 spans 13 residues. Trimming left V 5 bases short and J 6 bases short, with 14 bases between. This CDR3 is CASRSRAADGYTF. CDR3 nucleotides: TGTGCCAGCAGAAGCAGGGCAGCAGATGGCTACACCTTC.

The chain uses TRBV4-1 and TRBJ1-3, with a possible D match to TRBD1 (6 bases). V lost 3 bases, J lost 4 bases, and 16 bases lay in between. Germline V gene lookup returns CDR1 MGHRA and CDR2 YSYEKL. The CDR3 consists of 16 residues. The CDR3 coding sequence is TGCGCCAGCAGCCAGACGAATACAGGGTTCGGAAACACCATATATTTT. Its translation is CASSQTNTGFGNTIYF.

The V call is TRBV2, the J call TRBJ2-3, with a weak D call TRBD1 (6 bases). Trimming left V 1 base short and J 0 bases short, with 8 bases between. This CDR3 has 15 amino acids. Germline assignment: CDR1 SNHLY and CDR2 FYNNEI. The CDR3 region has the DNA TGTGCCAGCAGTGAAGTGGGGGCCAGCACAGATACGCAGTATTTT. This sequence encodes CASSEVGASTDTQYF.

This clone showed up just a few times. V is TRBV2 and J is TRBJ1-4; the D is unclear. V shed 7 bases and J shed 0 bases, with 21 bases lying between them. The germline V gene encodes CDR1 SNHLY and CDR2 FYNNEI. CDR3 length equals 18 residues. The CDR3: CASTEVQIGSSTNEKLFF. CDR3 sequence (DNA): TGTGCCAGCACTGAGGTCCAGATCGGGTCTTCAACTAATGAAAAACTGTTTTTT.

As to this clone: Other DNA sequences in the sample encode the same CDR3. The rearrangement joins TRBV5-1 to TRBJ1-1, with D perhaps TRBD1 (6 bases). The V gene lost 0 bases and the J gene lost 5 bases, with 8 bases spanning the gap. CDR3 length: 13 amino acids. In germline, CDR1 is SGHRS, CDR2 YFSETQ. The CDR3 DNA reads TGCGCCAGCAGCTTGGCAGGGGCGACTGAAGCTTTCTTT. Its translation: CASSLAGATEAFF.

This clone was counted once. The chain employs TRBV12-5 and TRBJ1-2; maybe TRBD1 (5 bases). This CDR3 is 14 amino acids long. Trimming took 1 base from V and 5 from J, leaving 11 bases between them. CDR1 LGHNT and CDR2 FRNRAP come from the germline V gene. The CDR3 DNA reads as TGTGCTAGTGGTTTGGAACAGGCGAAGTATGGCTACACCTTC. It yields the protein CASGLEQAKYGYTF.

The chain uses TRBV11-3 and TRBJ2-7; a weak D match, TRBD2 (5 bases). CDR3 size: 13 residues. The germline V gene encodes CDR1 SGHNT and CDR2 YENEEA. V was clipped by 6 bases and J by 1 base, with 10 bases between them. This CDR3 reads CASSFGSSYEQYF. The CDR3 DNA sequence: TGTGCCAGCAGTTTTGGGAGTTCCTACGAGCAGTACTTC.

The chain carries TRBV21-1 and TRBJ2-3; TRBD1, the D gene given by the table, was not confirmed from the DNA. TRBV21-1 is assigned pseudogene status. CDR3 length: 16 residues. The CDR3 spells CASPHLRDREPDTQYF. The CDR3 DNA reads TGTGCCAGCCCCCACCTCCGGGACAGGGAGCCAGATACGCAGTATTTT.

The genes are TRBV5-1 and TRBJ1-1; TRBD1 is a possible D gene (6 bases). Germline CDR1 SGHRS, CDR2 YFSETQ. V was pared by 7 bases and J by 1 base, with 14 bases between. The CDR3 spans 14 residues. In DNA form, the CDR3 reads TGCGCCAGCTGCAACCCGGGACAGAACACTGAAGCTTTCTTT. Residues: CASCNPGQNTEAFF.

The chain recombines TRBV27 with TRBJ2-1; tentative D call: TRBD2 (6 bases). Germline V gives CDR1 MNHEY, CDR2 SMNVEV (reference sequence). This CDR3 has 12 residues. Trimming cost V 4 bases and J 8 bases, with 9 bases left between them. This chain's CDR3 is CASSSRRDEQFF. Written as DNA, the CDR3 is TGTGCCAGCAGTTCTCGGAGGGATGAGCAGTTCTTC.

This clone was seen only a few times. The V call is TRBV5-1, the J call TRBJ1-5; D is unresolved. The germline CDR1 and CDR2 sequences are SGHRS and YFSETQ. This CDR3 spans 13 amino acids. V was trimmed by 0 bases and J by 10 bases, leaving 11 bases between them. The DNA for the CDR3 is TGCGCCAGCAGCTTGGGTGCTAATTTTCCCCAGCATTTT. It specifies CASSLGANFPQHF.

There are a few counts of this clone. The V and J genes are TRBV7-2 and TRBJ1-6; no reliable D call. Trimming removed 2 bases at V and 3 bases at J, with 14 bases between. The CDR3 runs to 17 residues. CDR1 is SGHTA, CDR2 FQGNSA, per germline. CDR3 protein: CASSLRAGEYYNSPLHF. CDR3 coding DNA: TGTGCCAGCAGCTTAAGGGCGGGCGAGTACTATAATTCACCCCTCCACTTT.

The chain couples TRBV21-1 to TRBJ1-2; the table's D call of TRBD1 was not tested on the DNA. TRBV21-1 is labeled a pseudogene. This CDR3 is built from 16 residues. CDR3 loop: CASSNLRTAHNYGYTF. The CDR3 nucleotides read TGTGCCAGCAGCAATCTCCGGACAGCTCATAACTATGGCTACACCTTC.

The rearrangement links TRBV19 to TRBJ1-5; TRBD1 matches 8 bases. Germline CDR1 is LNHDA and CDR2 is SQIVND (reference sequence). The J segment lost 2 bases and the V segment lost 7 bases, leaving 1 base of the junction unmatched. This CDR3 has 13 residues. CDR3: CASKDRGNQPQHF. In DNA, the CDR3 is TGTGCCAGTAAGGACAGGGGCAATCAGCCCCAGCATTTT.

For the CDR3, the DNA is TGCGCCAGCAGCCAAGAGATTAGCAGATCCTACGAGCAGTACGTC. Its translation is CASSQEISRSYEQYV. J is TRBJ2-7 and V is TRBV4-1; D not resolved. This CDR3 is 15 amino acids long. The ends were cut back, 0 bases at V and 1 base at J, with 10 bases in the middle. Germline V lookup: CDR1 MGHRA, CDR2 YSYEKL.

This chain links TRBV9 with TRBJ1-6; 7 bases align to TRBD1. The germline CDR1 and CDR2 sequences are SGDLS and YYNGEE. Trimming took 5 bases from V and 5 from J; bases not matched to a gene: 4. The length of the CDR3 is 14 residues. CDR3 DNA sequence: TGTGCCAGCAGGAGGGACAGCGATAATTCACCCCTCCACTTT. This translates into CASRRDSDNSPLHF.

Written as DNA, the CDR3 is TGTGCCAGCAGCGTTGGGCTAGCGGAAAACATTCAGTACTTC. As protein: CASSVGLAENIQYF. The chain links TRBV9 to TRBJ2-4, with TRBD2 matching over 7 bases. Germline CDR1 SGDLS, CDR2 YYNGEE. V was clipped by 2 bases and J by 5 bases; unmatched bases: 4. This CDR3 comprises 14 residues.

The chain links TRBV5-4 to TRBJ1-2; D uncertain. Germline CDR1 SGHNT, CDR2 YYREEE (reference sequence). With 2 bases removed from V and 5 bases from J, the gap between germline ends came to 7 bases. CDR3 length equals 12 residues. The CDR3 spells CASSLNHYGYTF. DNA of the CDR3: TGTGCCAGCAGCTTAAATCATTATGGCTACACCTTC.

This clone was detected only once. The genes are TRBV6-5 and TRBJ2-1, with 8 bases matching TRBD2. The CDR3 runs 15 residues. Losses at the gene ends were 5 bases for V and 2 bases for J; bases not matched to a gene: 5. The germline V gene has CDR1 MNHEY and CDR2 SVGAGI. CDR3 in DNA: TGTGCCAGCAGTAGCCGGGAGGGCACCTACAATGAGCAGTTCTTC. This sequence encodes CASSSREGTYNEQFF.

This chain uses TRBV29-1 with TRBJ1-2; TRBD1 aligns across 7 bases. Germline values: CDR1 SQVTM, CDR2 ANQGSEA. V shed 3 bases and J 4 bases; nucleotides not matched to a gene: 14. The CDR3 runs to 16 residues. The CDR3 here is CSVDDRDRVGVYGYTF. The CDR3 nucleotides are TGCAGCGTTGACGACCGTGACAGGGTGGGGGTCTATGGCTACACCTTC.

The chain's CDR3 is CASSFGRQPQHF. The CDR3 nucleotides are TGTGCCAGCAGTTTTGGTCGGCAGCCCCAGCATTTT. J is TRBJ1-5 and V is TRBV12-3 or TRBV12-4; D unclear. The ends were cut back, 3 bases at V and 7 bases at J, with 7 bases in the middle. CDR3 length equals 12 residues.

This clone turned up a few times. The chain is built from TRBV2 and TRBJ1-1; D unclear. V lost 6 bases, J lost 0 bases, and 8 bases lay in between. Looked up from germline, CDR1 is SNHLY and CDR2 is FYNNEI. The CDR3 runs 13 residues. Here the CDR3 reads CASRLSMNTEAFF. The CDR3 DNA reads TGTGCCAGCAGACTCTCCATGAACACTGAAGCTTTCTTT.

The chain couples TRBV3-1 (or the pseudogene TRBV3-2) to TRBJ1-2, with 7 bases matching TRBD1. CDR1 and CDR2 from the germline V gene are LGHDT and YNNKEL (reference sequence). V trimming: 4 bases; J trimming: 2 bases; junction bases outside the gene matches: 7. This CDR3 region has 15 residues. DNA for the CDR3: TGTGCCAGCAGCCCAGCGAACAGGGGCAACTATGGCTACACCTTC. It encodes CASSPANRGNYGYTF.

This clone was seen a handful of times. The chain is built from TRBV3-1 (or the pseudogene TRBV3-2) and TRBJ2-2, with D possibly being TRBD2 (7 bases). This CDR3 is 15 amino acids long. Germline CDR1 is LGHDT and CDR2 is YNNKEL (reference sequence). Deletions cut 5 bases from V and 6 bases from J, with 16 bases between. The CDR3 sequence: CASSGQQAGAGELFF. In DNA, the CDR3 is TGTGCCAGCAGCGGACAGCAGGCGGGGGCCGGGGAGCTGTTTTTT.